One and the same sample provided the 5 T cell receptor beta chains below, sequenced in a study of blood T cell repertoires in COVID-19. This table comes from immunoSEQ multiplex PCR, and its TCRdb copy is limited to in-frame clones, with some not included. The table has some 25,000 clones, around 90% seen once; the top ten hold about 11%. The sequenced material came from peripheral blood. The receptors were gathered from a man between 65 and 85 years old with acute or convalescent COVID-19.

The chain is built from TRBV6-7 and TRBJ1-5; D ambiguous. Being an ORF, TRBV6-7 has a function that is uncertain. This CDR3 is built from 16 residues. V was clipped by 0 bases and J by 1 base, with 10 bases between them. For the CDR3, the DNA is TGTGCCAGCAGTTACTCGCAGGTCTTAAGCAATCAGCCCCAGCATTTT. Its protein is CASSYSQVLSNQPQHF.

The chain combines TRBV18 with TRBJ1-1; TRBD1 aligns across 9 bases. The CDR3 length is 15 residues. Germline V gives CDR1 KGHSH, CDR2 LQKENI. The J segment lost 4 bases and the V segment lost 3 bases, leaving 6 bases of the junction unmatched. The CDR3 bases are TGTGCCAGCTCACCGGAATGGACAGGGGCCACTGAAGCTTTCTTT. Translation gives CASSPEWTGATEAFF.

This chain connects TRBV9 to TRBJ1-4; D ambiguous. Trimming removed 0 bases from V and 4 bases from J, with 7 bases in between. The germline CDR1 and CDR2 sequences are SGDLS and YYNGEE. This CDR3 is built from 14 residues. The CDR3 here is CASSVEQLNEKLFF. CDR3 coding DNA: TGTGCCAGCAGCGTAGAACAGCTTAATGAAAAACTGTTTTTT.

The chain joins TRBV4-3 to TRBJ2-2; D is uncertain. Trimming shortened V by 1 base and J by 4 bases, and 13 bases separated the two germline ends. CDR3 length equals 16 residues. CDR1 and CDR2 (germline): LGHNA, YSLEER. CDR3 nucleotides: TGCGCCAGCAGCCAAGTCCCTAAAGGCGGCACCGGGGAGCTGTTTTTT. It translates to CASSQVPKGGTGELFF.

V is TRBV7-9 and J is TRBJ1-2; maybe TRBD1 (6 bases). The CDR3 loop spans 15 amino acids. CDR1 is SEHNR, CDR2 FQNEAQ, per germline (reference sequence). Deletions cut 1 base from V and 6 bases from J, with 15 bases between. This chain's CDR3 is CASSLGDTVVNGYTF. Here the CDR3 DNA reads TGTGCCAGCAGCTTAGGGGACACGGTCGTGAATGGCTACACCTTC.